Below are 11 T cell receptor beta chains sequenced from a single sample in a study of T cells after yellow fever vaccination. Each CDR3 protein is one row after TCRdb ran MiXCR on the 5' RACE reads. The data hold some 350,000 distinct CDR3 sequences, with 8.7% observed a single time. Sequenced material: PBMCs, taken on the day of the first yellow fever vaccination. These receptors were collected from a man aged 18 to 30 who received the YFV17D yellow fever vaccine.

Concerning this clonotype: This may arise from a read error, as a much more abundant clone is one base away. Likely a read error: the CDR3 ends without its conserved phenylalanine or tryptophan. The chain combines TRBV12-3 or TRBV12-4 with TRBJ2-6; D gene uncertain. CDR3 length: 15 residues. V lost 6 bases and J 4 bases, leaving 13 bases between the germline ends. The CDR3: CASSPPAFGANVLTL. The CDR3 bases are TGTGCCAGCAGCCCCCCAGCGTTCGGGGCCAACGTCCTGACTTTA.

This clonotype showed up just a few times. The J gene is TRBJ2-1, the V gene TRBV20-1; possible D gene TRBD2, 6 bases. The germline V and J ends were trimmed by 1 base and 3 bases, with 10 bases remaining between them. Looked up from germline, CDR1 is DFQATT and CDR2 is SNEGSKA (reference sequence). The CDR3 is made up of 14 amino acids. The CDR3: CSARGDSGYNEQFF. The DNA of the CDR3 is TGCAGTGCTAGAGGTGATAGCGGCTACAATGAGCAGTTCTTC.

In its sample, this clonotype was seen once. A junction boundary mismatches the germline segment, possibly from a read error. V gene TRBV28 combines with J gene TRBJ1-5, with unresolved D. Germline V CDR1 and CDR2: MDHEN, SYDVKM. The CDR3 runs to 13 residues. The chain's CDR3 is CVSNGFSNQPQHF. The CDR3 DNA follows: TGTGTCAGCAATGGGTTTAGCAATCAGCCCCAGCATTTT.

This chain joins TRBV27 and TRBJ2-3, with 9 bases lining up with TRBD2. This CDR3 has 18 amino acids. Germline assignment: CDR1 MNHEY and CDR2 SMNVEV (reference sequence). The V and J ends lost 6 bases and 3 bases, in that order; junction bases with no gene match: 16. The CDR3 loop is CASRRFGGGEPLTDTQYF. DNA of the CDR3: TGTGCCAGCAGACGCTTCGGCGGGGGGGAACCCCTGACAGATACGCAGTATTTT.

The chain couples TRBV20-1 to TRBJ1-1; D might be TRBD1 (6 bases). The CDR3 spans 13 residues. Germline V CDR1 and CDR2: DFQATT, SNEGSKA (reference sequence). With 3 bases removed from V and 7 bases from J, the gap between germline ends came to 15 bases. CDR3 sequence reads: CSARLGGLGEAFF. CDR3 DNA sequence: TGCAGTGCTAGGTTGGGGGGCTTGGGTGAAGCTTTCTTT.

This clonotype was recorded a few times. J is TRBJ2-1 and V is TRBV18; 7 bases align to TRBD1. This CDR3 contains 19 residues. Germline CDR1 reads KGHSH; CDR2 reads LQKENI. V shed 2 bases and J 0 bases; nucleotides not matched to a gene: 13. Written as DNA, the CDR3 is TGTGCCAGCTCACCATTCCAGGGGGTCCCCCAGAGCTCCTACAATGAGCAGTTCTTC. It yields the protein CASSPFQGVPQSSYNEQFF.

The V and J genes are TRBV6-2 or TRBV6-3 and TRBJ1-1; maybe TRBD1 (5 bases). Germline values: CDR1 MNHEY, CDR2 SVGEGT. The V gene lost 0 bases and the J gene lost 4 bases, with 18 bases spanning the gap. This CDR3 contains 17 residues. In DNA, the CDR3 is TGTGCCAGCAGTTACTCGTTTCAGGGAGAGGCGTCCACTGAAGCTTTCTTT. The encoded protein is CASSYSFQGEASTEAFF.

The genes are TRBV7-2 and TRBJ1-4; 9 nucleotides match TRBD1. Germline V gene sequence: CDR1 SGHTA, CDR2 FQGNSA. The CDR3 spans 15 residues. Trimming at V came to 5 bases and at J to 8 bases, leaving 9 bases not matched to a gene. The CDR3 nucleotides read TGTGCCAGCAGCCCCGGGACAGGGTTAAGCGAAAAACTGTTTTTT. Its translation: CASSPGTGLSEKLFF. The entire variable domain, with the rest obtained from reference TRBV7-2 and TRBJ1-4, is as follows: GAGVSQSPSNKVTEKGKDVELRCDPISGHTALYWYRQSLGQGLEFLIYFQGNSAPDKSGLPSDRFSAERTGGSVSTLTIQRTQQEDSAVYLCASSPGTGLSEKLFFGSGTQLSVL.

This clonotype was picked up a small number of times. One junction end disagrees with the germline gene, perhaps due to a read error. This rearrangement joins TRBV10-3 to TRBJ2-2, with a weak D call TRBD2 (5 bases). Looked up from germline, CDR1 is ENHRY and CDR2 is SYGVKD. CDR3 length equals 13 residues. The CDR3 DNA is TGTGCCATCAATGAGGGCCGGGCCGGGGAGCTGTTTTTT. This codes for CAINEGRAGELFF.

This clonotype was counted ten times or more. This chain links TRBV4-1 with TRBJ2-1; 10 positions agree with TRBD1. The V gene's germline CDR1 is MGHRA and CDR2 YSYEKL. The V and J ends lost 4 bases and 7 bases, in that order; junction bases with no gene match: 4. CDR3 size: 14 residues. This CDR3 reads CASSPRTGGNEQFF. The DNA for the CDR3 is TGCGCCAGCAGCCCCCGGACAGGGGGGAATGAGCAGTTCTTC.

This chain links TRBV5-4 with TRBJ1-1; tentative D call: TRBD1 (5 bases). Looked up from germline, CDR1 is SGHNT and CDR2 is YYREEE (reference sequence). Trimming removed 0 bases at V and 1 base at J, with 10 bases between. The CDR3 runs 15 residues. The CDR3: CASSLGAGWNTEAFF. The DNA of the CDR3 is TGTGCCAGCAGCTTGGGGGCAGGGTGGAACACTGAAGCTTTCTTT.